The clone carrying this T cell receptor beta chain has just a few counts. Repertoires were generated with immunoSEQ multiplex PCR, while TCRdb's copy carries only in-frame clones and drops some. The sample lists 200,000 to 250,000 clones, around 86% occurring once. This record belongs to a study of blood T cell repertoires in COVID-19. The CDR3 is 12 residues long. V lost 4 bases to trimming and J lost 8 bases; unmatched junction nucleotides: 3. Germline lookup yields CDR1 LGHDT and CDR2 YNNKEL (reference sequence). This receptor was taken from a woman in her twenties or thirties who had recovered from COVID-19. This chain links TRBV3-1 (or the pseudogene TRBV3-2) with TRBJ1-2, with 8 bases identical to TRBD1. The sequencing sample was made of peripheral blood. The CDR3: CASSLTGGGYTF. CDR3 coding DNA: TGTGCCAGCAGCCTTACAGGGGGAGGCTACACCTTC.